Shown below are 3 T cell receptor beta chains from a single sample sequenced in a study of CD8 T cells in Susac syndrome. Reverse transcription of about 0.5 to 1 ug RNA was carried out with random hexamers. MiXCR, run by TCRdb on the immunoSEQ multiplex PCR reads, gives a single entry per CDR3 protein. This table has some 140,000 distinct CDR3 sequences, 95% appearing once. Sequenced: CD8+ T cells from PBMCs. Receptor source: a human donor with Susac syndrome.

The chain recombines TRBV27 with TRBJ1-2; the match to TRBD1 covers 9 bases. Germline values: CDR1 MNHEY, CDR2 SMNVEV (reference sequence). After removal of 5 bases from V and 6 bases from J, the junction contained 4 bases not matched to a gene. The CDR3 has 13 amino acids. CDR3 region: CASSATGGHGYTF. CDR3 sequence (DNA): TGTGCCAGCAGTGCGACAGGGGGGCATGGCTACACCTTC.

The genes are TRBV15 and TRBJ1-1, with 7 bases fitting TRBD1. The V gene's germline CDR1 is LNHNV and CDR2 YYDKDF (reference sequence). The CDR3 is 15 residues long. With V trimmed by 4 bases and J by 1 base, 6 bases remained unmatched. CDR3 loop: CATSTRTGWNTEAFF. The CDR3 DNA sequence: TGTGCCACCAGCACCCGGACAGGTTGGAACACTGAAGCTTTCTTT.

In DNA, the CDR3 is TGTGCCAGCAGTTTATCCTGGACCACCATCTACGAGCAGTACTTC. Its translation is CASSLSWTTIYEQYF. V is TRBV27 and J is TRBJ2-7; D not resolved. V dropped 0 bases and J dropped 3 bases, with 12 bases sitting between them. The length of the CDR3 is 15 residues. Germline CDR1 is MNHEY and CDR2 is SMNVEV (reference sequence).